This T cell receptor beta chain is from a study of T cell responses to AZD1222 COVID-19 vaccine. Study as a whole: Second-dose groups at about 4 or about 12 weeks were pooled. Whole-study findings and limits: Spike-specific TCR breadth and depth grew following two AZD1222 doses. Females outnumbered males among donors, who were mostly white British; clonal diversity was possibly underestimated. Nearly half of spike-specific TCRs reportedly target unmutated variant regions.

This CDR3 contains 14 residues. V lost 3 bases and J lost 5; bases outside the gene matches: 2. The V gene's germline CDR1 is SGDLS and CDR2 YYNGEE. Method: immunoSEQ multiplex PCR; TCRdb's copy keeps in-frame clones and lacks some. This table has 88,000 or so clones, about nine tenths appearing once. Details on this clone: Its antigen is unknown.

This sequence joins TRBV9 and TRBJ1-5, with 10 nucleotides matching TRBD1. Here the sequenced sample was peripheral blood, taken on day 0 of AZD1222 vaccination. This receptor was taken from an adult in good health. The CDR3 nucleotides are TGTGCCAGCAGCGAAGGACAGGGGGATCAGCCCCAGCATTTT. This codes for CASSEGQGDQPQHF. Filled out from reference TRBV9 and TRBJ1-5, the complete variable domain reads DSGVTQTPKHLITATGQRVTLRCSPRSGDLSVYWYQQSLDQGLQFLIQYYNGEERAKGNILERFSAQQFPDLHSELNLSSLELGDSALYFCASSEGQGDQPQHFGDGTRLSIL.